This T cell receptor (beta chain) emerged from a study of cytomegalovirus exposure and HLA in healthy donors. Turning to the study itself: Most donors, 70% to 85% of some 400 genotyped, fell in the Caucasian-associated ancestry cluster.

Details on this clone: Its antigen is not identified.

The PCR employed 60 Vbeta primers together with 13 Jbeta primers. The method was immunoSEQ multiplex PCR; TCRdb's version includes in-frame clones alone and lacks a portion of them. Of around 40,000 clones listed, roughly 77% are singletons. Study observations and caveats: A previous analysis found most TCR beta V segments productive roughly 87% or roughly 30% of the time. HLA-A and HLA-B allele assignments for most subjects were reportedly predicted accurately using TCR beta sequences. A later analysis showed HLA-associated TCR beta chains outstripping equally common others in clonal expansion.

CDR1 is SGHRS, CDR2 YFSETQ, per germline. The junction had 8 bases not matched to a gene; V was cut back by 4 bases and J by 6 bases. The CDR3 sequence is 15 residues long. The clonotype was recovered from a man aged 25 to 40 in good health and CMV-seronegative. The J gene is TRBJ1-2, the V gene TRBV5-1, with TRBD1 matching over 11 bases. Material: PBMCs. The CDR3 protein is CASSTLDRGQDGYTF. In DNA form, the CDR3 reads TGCGCCAGCAGCACTCTGGACAGGGGGCAAGATGGCTACACCTTC. Full variable domain (outside the CDR3, taken from reference TRBV5-1 and TRBJ1-2): KAGVTQTPRYLIKTRGQQVTLSCSPISGHRSVSWYQQTPGQGLQFLFEYFSETQRNKGNFPGRFSGRQFSNSRSEMNVSTLELGDSALYLCASSTLDRGQDGYTFGSGTRLTVV.